Below are 12 T cell receptor beta chains sequenced from a single sample in a study of cytomegalovirus exposure and HLA in healthy donors (dated by TCRdb to the late 2010s). The protocol used for the library was the immunoSEQ multiplex PCR assay. A mixture of 60 forward primers for TCR Vbeta segments and 13 reverse primers for TCR Jbeta segments was used in the multiplex PCR. The table comes from immuneACCESS by way of TCRdb, which keeps in-frame sequences with V and J called. Part of the clones is missing from these tables; in studies checked, under half for an unresolved V gene and the rest for unknown reasons. In all, the sample holds fewer than 250,000 clones, and 75% to 90% of those were seen once. Around 0.99% of the sample comes from the top ten. The sample consisted of PBMCs. The source is a boy aged 2-15 years in good health and CMV-seronegative.

V and J are TRBV5-6 and TRBJ2-1, with D possibly being TRBD2 (5 bases). Germline V gene sequence: CDR1 SGHDT, CDR2 YYEEEE. The CDR3 covers 15 residues. Trimming pared 5 bases from V and 8 bases from J, leaving 20 bases between. CDR3 nucleotide sequence: TGTGCCAGCAGACGAAGCGGAAATGTGGGCGATGAGCAGTTCTTC. This sequence encodes CASRRSGNVGDEQFF.

The chain recombines TRBV6-5 with TRBJ1-2; 9 nucleotides agree with TRBD1. Germline loops: CDR1 MNHEY, CDR2 SVGAGI. This CDR3 is 16 amino acids long. Unmatched junction bases numbered 8, after V lost 4 bases and J lost 2 bases. The CDR3 nucleotides are TGTGCCAGCAGTTCCTCCCCCACAGGGGGCAACTATGGCTACACCTTC. It yields the protein CASSSSPTGGNYGYTF.

This clone has just one count. CDR3 protein: CASSQVTGDGYTF. For the CDR3, the DNA is TGTGCCAGCAGCCAAGTGACAGGGGATGGCTACACCTTC. This sequence joins TRBV14 and TRBJ1-2, with TRBD1 matching over 8 bases. Germline assignment: CDR1 SGHDN and CDR2 FVKESK. This CDR3 is 13 amino acids long. Trimming at V came to 1 base and at J to 6 bases, leaving 1 base not matched to a gene.

J is TRBJ2-1 and V is TRBV28; 11 bases match TRBD1. The germline V gene has CDR1 MDHEN and CDR2 SYDVKM. J gave up 6 bases and V 9 bases, and 7 bases lay outside the gene matches. This CDR3 contains 14 residues. CDR3 amino acids: CASLGQGAINEQFF. The CDR3 DNA reads as TGTGCCAGTTTAGGACAGGGGGCGATCAATGAGCAGTTCTTC.

The rearrangement joins TRBV30 to TRBJ1-3; weak D call: TRBD1 (6 bases). This CDR3 is built from 15 residues. Germline V gene data show CDR1 as GTSNPN and CDR2 as SVGIG (reference sequence). Trimming pared 3 bases from V and 0 bases from J, leaving 12 bases between. The DNA for the CDR3 is TGTGCCTGGAGCTCAGGGGCCACCTCTGGAAACACCATATATTTT. Translated: CAWSSGATSGNTIYF.

The rearrangement links TRBV5-6 to TRBJ2-1; D not resolved. The CDR3 has 15 amino acids. Germline V gene data show CDR1 as SGHDT and CDR2 as YYEEEE. V was shortened by 4 bases and J by 6 bases, with 17 bases between the two germline ends. CDR3 nucleotide sequence: TGTGCCAGCAGCGTACAGAGAGTTTTCTCCAATGAGCAGTTCTTC. It is translated as CASSVQRVFSNEQFF.

This chain connects TRBV9 to TRBJ2-1; the D gene is possibly TRBD1 (6 bases). This CDR3 comprises 14 residues. Germline values: CDR1 SGDLS, CDR2 YYNGEE. V shed 3 bases and J shed 4 bases, with 11 bases lying between them. The CDR3 nucleotides are TGTGCCAGCAGCGCACGGGACACTTACAATGAGCAGTTCTTC. Encoded protein: CASSARDTYNEQFF.

This clone has a single count. This chain joins TRBV7-9 and TRBJ1-3; D not resolved. V was cut by 2 bases and J by 2 bases, with 16 bases left in between. The CDR3 sequence is 17 residues long. Germline V CDR1 and CDR2: SEHNR, FQNEAQ (reference sequence). The CDR3 DNA is TGTGCCAGCAGCTTAATTGGTCGCCATGAGGCTGGAAACACCATATATTTT. Its protein is CASSLIGRHEAGNTIYF.

V and J are TRBV9 and TRBJ2-1, with a tentative D call TRBD2 (6 bases). Looked up from germline, CDR1 is SGDLS and CDR2 is YYNGEE. V was cut by 0 bases and J by 9 bases, with 10 bases left in between. The CDR3 runs to 13 residues. CDR3 sequence reads: CASSVAGVSEQFF. For the CDR3, the DNA is TGTGCCAGCAGCGTAGCGGGAGTCAGTGAGCAGTTCTTC.

With regard to this clone: Mismatch with germline at one junction end may stem from a read error. The chain has TRBV7-9 and TRBJ2-5, with 11 bases identical to TRBD1. CDR3 length: 14 residues. The germline V gene has CDR1 SEHNR and CDR2 FQNEAQ (reference sequence). The CDR3 is CSSSFGTGGETQYF. The CDR3 bases are TGTTCCAGCAGCTTCGGGACAGGGGGAGAGACCCAGTACTTC.

The chain couples TRBV5-1 to TRBJ2-3, with 9 bases aligning to TRBD2. Germline values: CDR1 SGHRS, CDR2 YFSETQ. The CDR3 sequence is 17 residues long. V gave up 1 base and J gave up 2 bases; unmatched junction bases: 8. The CDR3 nucleotides are TGCGCCAGCAGCTTGAATGCGCTAGCGGGGCTCACAGATACGCAGTATTTT. Its translation is CASSLNALAGLTDTQYF.

This clone was picked up one time. V is TRBV27 and J is TRBJ1-3; possibly TRBD1 for D (6 bases). This CDR3 is 14 amino acids long. Germline assignment: CDR1 MNHEY and CDR2 SMNVEV (reference sequence). V lost 6 bases, J lost 7 bases, and 16 bases lay in between. The CDR3 loop reads CASSAVRGANTIYF. DNA for the CDR3: TGTGCCAGCAGCGCAGTCAGGGGCGCGAACACCATATATTTT.